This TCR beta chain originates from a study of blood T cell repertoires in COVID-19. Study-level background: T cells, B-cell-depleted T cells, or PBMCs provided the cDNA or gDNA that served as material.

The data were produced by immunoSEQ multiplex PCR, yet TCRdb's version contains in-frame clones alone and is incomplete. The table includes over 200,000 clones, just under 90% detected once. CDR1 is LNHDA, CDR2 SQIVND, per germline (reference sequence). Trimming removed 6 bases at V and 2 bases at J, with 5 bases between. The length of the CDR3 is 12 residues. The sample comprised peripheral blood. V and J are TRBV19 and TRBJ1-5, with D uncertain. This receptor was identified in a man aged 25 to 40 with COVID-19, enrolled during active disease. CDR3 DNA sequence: TGTGCCAGTAGATTAGGCAATCAGCCCCAGCATTTT. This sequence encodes CASRLGNQPQHF.